This T cell receptor beta chain was retrieved from a study of identical twins. Study-level findings and limits: In cord blood, abundant beta clonotypes had fewer insertions; memory showed no trend.

TCRdb reanalysed the 5' RACE reads using MiXCR and keeps one entry per CDR3 protein. Of a few hundred thousand distinct CDR3 sequences listed, 12% to 15% are singletons. V trimming: 10 bases; J trimming: 2 bases; junction bases outside the gene matches: 7. The germline V gene encodes CDR1 SNHLY and CDR2 FYNNEI. This CDR3 has 13 amino acids. Regarding this clonotype: Its antigen is not identified.

These same records also appear under a second study, on yellow fever vaccine responses in identical twins.

This chain links TRBV2 with TRBJ1-1, with TRBD1 identical over 7 bases. The sample was CD4+ T cells sorted from blood. This clonotype was sampled from a woman between 18 and 30 years old in good health. The CDR3, as DNA: TGTGCCATTGGGACAGATTCAAACACTGAAGCTTTCTTT. It codes for CAIGTDSNTEAFF. The full variable domain, with the rest looked up from reference TRBV2 and TRBJ1-1, is EPEVTQTPSHQVTQMGQEVILRCVPISNHLYFYWYRQILGQKVEFLVSFYNNEISEKSEIFDDQFSVERPDGSNFTLKIRSTKLEDSAMYFCAIGTDSNTEAFFGQGTRLTVV.